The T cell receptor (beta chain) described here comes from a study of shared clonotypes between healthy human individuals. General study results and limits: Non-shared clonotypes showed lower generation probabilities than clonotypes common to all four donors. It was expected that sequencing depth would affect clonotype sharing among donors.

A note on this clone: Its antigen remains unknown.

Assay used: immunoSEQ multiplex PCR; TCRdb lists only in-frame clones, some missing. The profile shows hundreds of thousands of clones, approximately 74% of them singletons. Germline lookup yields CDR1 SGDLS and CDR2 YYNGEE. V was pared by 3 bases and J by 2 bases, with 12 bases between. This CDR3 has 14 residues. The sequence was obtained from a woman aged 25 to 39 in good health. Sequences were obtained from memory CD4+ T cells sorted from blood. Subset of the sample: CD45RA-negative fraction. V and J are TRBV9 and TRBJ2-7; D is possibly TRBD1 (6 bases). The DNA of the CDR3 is TGTGCCAGCAGCGCCGACAGGCCCCCCTACGAGCAGTACTTC. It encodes CASSADRPPYEQYF.